This T cell receptor (beta chain) was observed in a study of beta chain features in type 1 diabetes (dated by TCRdb to 2017 to 2018). At the level of the whole study: Mean age, gender distribution, total cell number and subset yield were not different between patients and healthy donors. A total of roughly 99,000,000 sorted cells were examined across all samples, and the number of cells per subset was strongly correlated with RNA yield. In the study, TCRB repertoires of sorted circulating CD4+ T cell subsets from recently diagnosed type 1 diabetes patients were compared with those of matched healthy donors. Regulatory and stem cell-like memory subsets were obtained from only 8 patients and roughly eight healthy donors, while naive and central memory subsets were obtained from all 30 or so donors.

V and J are trimmed by 0 bases and 1 base, and the gene matches miss 3 bases of the junction. CDR1 and CDR2 are drawn from the germline V gene: MNHNS, SASEGT. The CDR3 goes from the cysteine to the phenylalanine over 16 residues. The sequence is cut down to CDR3 DNA, 48 bases in frame from base 1. The entire isolated RNA was reverse transcribed using the High Capacity cDNA Reverse Transcription Kit, and thus expressed TCRB transcripts were sequenced. Deep immunoSEQ sequencing was performed on naive, central memory and regulatory T cell samples, with an average of approximately 4 million total reads per sample. Sorted cells were lysed in RLT buffer, and RNA was extracted using DNase-treated RNeasy Micro or Mini kits according to cell number. Each cell subset was processed on its own to prevent cross-contamination, while patient and healthy donor samples were processed together. Using the immunoSEQ multiplex PCR, TCRB sequences were amplified from cDNA into 87-bp fragments spanning the CDR3 region. The amplicons were sequenced using the Illumina HiSeq platform. Per the original workflow: Synthetic template baselines were used to correct PCR bias computationally, reads within Hamming distance 2 were collapsed, and singletons that could not be merged were discarded. By aligning reads against IMGT, V, D and J genes, CDR3 length, and insertions or deletions at six rearrangement sites were assigned. Clonotype counts were normalized to sorted cell number within each subset before computing true diversity and Gini coefficients with the tcR R package. The overlap coefficient, calculated on TCRB nucleotide sequences, was used to measure repertoire sharing. TCRdb took this table from immuneACCESS and kept in-frame rearrangements with V and J called. Such tables lack part of the clones; where checked against another copy, unresolved V genes explain under half of the gap, and the rest is unexplained. V, J and clone size reflect that table, while D and trimming were determined from the DNA. The sample table lists about 150,000 clones, about 9.3% of them with a count of one. The ten largest clonotypes hold more than 0.4% of the sample.

A single peripheral blood draw of around 100 mL on average was collected from each donor into heparinised tubes. A BD FACSAria II was used to sort naive, central memory, regulatory and stem cell-like memory CD4+ T cells with a panel that included CD45RO, CCR7, CD25, CD127, CD95 and CD27. Purity was above 98% for every sorted population. PBMCs were separated immediately by Lymphoprep density gradient centrifugation and were stained directly, without being cultured. So that batch effects would be minimized, each experiment stained and sorted samples in pairs, pairing one healthy donor with one patient. Study-wide findings and limitations: A moderate but significant shortening of TCRB CDR3 length was observed in type 1 diabetes patients in all four CD4+ subsets. At VDJ recombination sites, patients with type 1 diabetes made fewer insertions and deleted more nucleotides, a pattern implying thymic rearrangement abnormalities. Because cDNA rather than genomic DNA was sequenced, highly expressing activated cells could have been over-represented, although no difference in activation and CD3 levels was found between groups. Naive, central memory and regulatory TCRB repertoires appeared more similar among patients than among healthy donors. HLA sub-analyses involved small numbers of individuals, so any influence of HLA type on TCRB rearrangement remained unresolved. PCR may preferentially amplify shorter templates, but because patient and control samples were amplified and corrected together, any resulting skew would affect both groups equally.

With regard to this clone: The target of this receptor is not known. Base qualities are not provided; no much larger clone lies one nucleotide away.

The sample taken for sequencing was central memory CD4+ T cells from blood. The source is a man aged 25-45 years with type 1 diabetes. The chain employs TRBV6-1 and TRBJ2-7; 10 bases in the junction line up with TRBD2. At the DNA level, the sequence is TGTGCCAGCAGTGAAGCCCGACTAGCGGGTTCCTACGAGCAGTACTTC. It translates to CASSEARLAGSYEQYF.